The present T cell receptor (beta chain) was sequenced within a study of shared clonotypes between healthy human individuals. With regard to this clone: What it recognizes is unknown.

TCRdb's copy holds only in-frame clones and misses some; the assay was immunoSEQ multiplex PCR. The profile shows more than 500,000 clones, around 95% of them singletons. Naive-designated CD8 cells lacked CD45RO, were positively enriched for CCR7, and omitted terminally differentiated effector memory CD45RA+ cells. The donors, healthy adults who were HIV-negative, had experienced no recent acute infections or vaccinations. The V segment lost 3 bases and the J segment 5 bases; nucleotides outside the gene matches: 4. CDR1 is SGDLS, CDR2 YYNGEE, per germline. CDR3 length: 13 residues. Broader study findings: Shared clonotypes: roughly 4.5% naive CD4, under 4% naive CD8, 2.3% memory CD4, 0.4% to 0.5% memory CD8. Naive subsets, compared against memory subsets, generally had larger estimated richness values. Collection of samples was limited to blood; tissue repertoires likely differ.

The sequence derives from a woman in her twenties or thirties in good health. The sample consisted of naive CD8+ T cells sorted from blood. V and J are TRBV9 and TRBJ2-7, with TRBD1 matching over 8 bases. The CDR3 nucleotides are TGTGCCAGCAGCGGGGTGGACAGGGACGAGCAGTACTTC. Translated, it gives CASSGVDRDEQYF.